This T cell receptor beta chain was sequenced in a study of T cells in Graves' hyperthyroidism and ophthalmopathy. Study observations and caveats: A model using 13 V-J features told ophthalmopathy apart from stable hyperthyroidism. Ophthalmopathy onset followed model prediction by a median around six months. The majority of expanded thyroid clonotypes above 0.001 also appeared in blood.

A word on this clonotype: Its antigen is currently unknown.

Not enrolled were patients with uncontrolled infection, other autoimmune disease, pregnancy or lactation. Amplification targeted TCR beta CDR3 regions from RNA transcripts. In the first-round RT-PCR of the TCR CDR3, the HTBI primer set was used. TCRdb passed the multiplex PCR reads through MiXCR, listing each CDR3 protein once. Here the sample spans around 660,000 distinct CDR3 sequences, 40% to 55% being singletons. The CDR3 contains 16 residues. J was trimmed by 3 bases and V by 5 bases; bases with no gene match: 10. The germline gives CDR1 SGHRS, CDR2 YFSETQ. This receptor was identified in an adult man with Graves' disease, either hyperthyroidism or ophthalmopathy (not recorded which). The sample was peripheral blood or thyroid tissue (not recorded which). The rearrangement uses TRBV5-1 and TRBJ1-1, with 10 bases that match TRBD1. In DNA form, the CDR3 reads TGCGCCAGCAGACCCCCGGGACAGGGGACGGACACTGAAGCTTTCTTT. Encoded protein: CASRPPGQGTDTEAFF.